This T cell receptor beta chain was profiled in a study of T cells in Graves' hyperthyroidism and ophthalmopathy (dated by TCRdb to the late 2010s). General notes on the study: Peripheral blood was collected at initial diagnosis, before any treatment. Following sampling, methimazole starting at 30 mg daily was given to hyperthyroidism patients, and high-dose intravenous methylprednisolone was given to ophthalmopathy patients. The paper describes TCR Vbeta CDR3 sequencing of more than 120 peripheral blood samples, made up of 43 ophthalmopathy patients, some 76 hyperthyroidism patients and 17 progressor patients. In addition, the study compared T-cell repertoires in thyroid tissue and in blood from about six Graves' hyperthyroidism patients. The 100 discovery patients were randomly split 7:3 into training and test sets. To identify distinguishing TCR V-J signatures, a discovery cohort of about a hundred patients was used, comprising 40 to 45 with Graves' ophthalmopathy and approximately 58 with stable Graves' hyperthyroidism. Whether ophthalmopathy could be predicted prospectively was tested in an independent validation cohort made up of 18 hyperthyroidism patients plus 17 patients who later progressed to ophthalmopathy.

Graves' hyperthyroidism was defined as stable when no progression to ophthalmopathy occurred over 18 months of follow-up. The hyperthyroidism patients were between 18 and 65 years old and newly diagnosed, with a disease duration of less than 2 months. Patients with uncontrolled infections, other autoimmune diseases, pregnancy or lactation were excluded. Diagnoses were established on the basis of clinical symptoms, serum thyroxine and TRAb, thyroid ultrasound, and orbital computed tomography. PBMCs were separated from under 11 ml of fresh peripheral blood using Ficoll-Paque density gradient centrifugation. Total RNA was extracted with Trizol reagent, and quality was checked on an Agilent 2100 Bioanalyzer. The TCR beta CDR3 regions were amplified from RNA transcripts. The first round of RT-PCR for the TCR CDR3 was performed with the HTBI primer set and the Qiagen OneStep RT-PCR kit. The libraries were constructed in a second round of multiplex PCR and then size-selected and purified. Paired-end sequencing of the libraries was performed with 100 bp reads on an Illumina HiSeq2000. The source study handled its data this way. Raw data were processed with SOAPnuke, discarding reads with adapters, uncalled bases, mean Phred below 15, or no exact constant-primer or identifier match. High-quality paired reads were merged using COPE v1.2.5, and each unique nucleotide sequence was defined as a clonotype. MiTCR v1.1 was used to align the clonotypes against IMGT TRBV, TRBD and TRBJ reference segments. The analysis was restricted to V-J combinations with a frequency above 0.0001, which together covered 99% to 99.2% of the repertoires. A TCS score was defined as the ratio of F50 (clonal expansion) to E x V (chaos), with BLOSUM62-based TCRdist applied between CDR3 peptides within each V-J. Welch's t-statistics and random forest reduced roughly 540 V-J features to some 14, which were used in a naive Bayes classifier (R e1071). TCRdb passed the public sequencing reads through fastp at Q25 and MiXCR, retaining productive beta sequences. Every CDR3 protein is listed once, alongside the most common genes and DNA of its rows. The V and J calls, along with clone size, are taken from TCRdb and not from the paper's own processing. The sample table holds about 360,000 distinct CDR3 sequences, of which about 12% were seen once. The ten largest clones take up 9.2% of the sample.

Broad study findings and their caveats: In validation, the model predicted progression to ophthalmopathy a median of around 6.5 months before onset, with 70% to 71% sensitivity and nearly 75% specificity. Most expanded thyroid clonotypes (frequency above 0.001) were also detected in blood, suggesting blood repertoires may reflect thyroid immune responses. No statistical method was used to set the sample size in advance, and investigators knew the group allocation. A 13 V-J signature model separated ophthalmopathy from stable hyperthyroidism, with 87.88% sensitivity and approximately 81% specificity in cross-validation and 80%/75% in testing.

This clonotype was recorded at least ten times. Its antigen is still unknown. No base-level quality is on record; no much larger clone is a single base apart. The germline V gene gives CDR1 as KGHDR and CDR2 as SFDVKD. Reading from cysteine to phenylalanine, the CDR3 counts 16 amino acids. Solely the CDR3 DNA is kept, with 48 bases framed from the first base. V and J lose 8 bases and 0 bases, and a span of 16 bases separates them. Material: blood. Rearrangement joined TRBV24-1 to TRBJ1-3, with no D gene named confidently. The sequence derives from a woman in her late teens or twenties with Graves' hyperthyroidism. The DNA is as follows: TGTGCCACCATAGGAGTGATGGATCTCTCTGGAAACACCATATATTTT. It codes for CATIGVMDLSGNTIYF.